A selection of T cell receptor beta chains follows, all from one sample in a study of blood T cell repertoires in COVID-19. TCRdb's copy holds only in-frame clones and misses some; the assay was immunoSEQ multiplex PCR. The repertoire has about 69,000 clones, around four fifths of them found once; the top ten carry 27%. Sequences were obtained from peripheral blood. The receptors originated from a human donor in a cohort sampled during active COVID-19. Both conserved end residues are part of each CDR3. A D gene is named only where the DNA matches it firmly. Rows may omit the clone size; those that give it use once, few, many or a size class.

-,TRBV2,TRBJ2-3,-,TGTGCCAGCGGGGTGGGGGGTAGCACAGATACGCAGTATTTT,CASGVGGSTDTQYF
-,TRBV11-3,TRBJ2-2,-,TGTGCCAGCAGCTTAGAAAGCCTTACCGGGGAGCTGTTTTTT,CASSLESLTGELFF
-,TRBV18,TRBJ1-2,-,TGTGCCAGCTCAGCTGACAGGTCCTCCTATGGCTACACCTTC,CASSADRSSYGYTF
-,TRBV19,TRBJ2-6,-,TGTGCCAGTAGTATGTATCGGGGCTCTGGGGCCAACGTCCTGACTTTC,CASSMYRGSGANVLTF
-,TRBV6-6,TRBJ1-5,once,TGTGCCAGCAGTTACTCCTCCGTTTCCCAGCATTTT,CASSYSSVSQHF
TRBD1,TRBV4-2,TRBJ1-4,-,TGTGCCAGCAGCCAAGCGGACAGGGACTTGGGAAAACTGTTTTTT,CASSQADRDLGKLFF
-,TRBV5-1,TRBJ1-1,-,TGCGCCAGCAGCTTGGGAGGGGGTCTGAACACTGAAGCTTTCTTT,CASSLGGGLNTEAFF
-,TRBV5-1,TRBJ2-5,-,TGCGCCAGCAGCTTCTTCAGGGTGGAAGAGACCCAGTACTTC,CASSFFRVEETQYF
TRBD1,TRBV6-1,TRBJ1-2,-,TGTGCCAGCAGTGACCCGGACAGGGGGAACTATGGCTACACCTTC,CASSDPDRGNYGYTF
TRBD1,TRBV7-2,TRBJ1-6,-,TGTGCCAGCAGCTTAAATAGGTGGGACAGGGGGCCTAATTCACCCCTCCACTTT,CASSLNRWDRGPNSPLHF
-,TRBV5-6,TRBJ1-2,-,TGTGCCAGCAGCTTGGACAGGACCACCACCTTC,CASSLDRTTTF
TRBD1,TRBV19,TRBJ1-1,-,TGTGCCAGTAGCCAGACAGGGGGGAGCACTGAAGCTTTCTTT,CASSQTGGSTEAFF
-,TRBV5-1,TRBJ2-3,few,TGCGCCAGCAGCTCAGTGACAGATACGCAGTATTTT,CASSSVTDTQYF
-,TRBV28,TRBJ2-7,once,TGTGCCAGCAGTTTAATTCAGGGACTCTGGCACGAGCAGTACTTC,CASSLIQGLWHEQYF
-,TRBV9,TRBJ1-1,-,TGTGCCAGCAGCGTGTTAGAGAACACTGAAGCTTTCTTT,CASSVLENTEAFF
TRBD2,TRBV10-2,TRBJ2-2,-,TGCGCCAGCAGTGAGGGCGGGGGGGCCGACGGGGAGCTGTTTTTT,CASSEGGGADGELFF
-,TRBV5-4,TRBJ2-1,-,TGTGCCAGCAGCTTACTAGCTATTAATGAGCAGTTCTTC,CASSLLAINEQFF
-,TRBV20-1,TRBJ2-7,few,TGCAGTGCTAGTGGGAGCCGCGAGCAGTACTTC,CSASGSREQYF
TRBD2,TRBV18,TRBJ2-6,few,TGTGCCAGCTCACCACAAAGACAGCGGGGGGTCTCTGGGGCCAACGTCCTGACTTTC,CASSPQRQRGVSGANVLTF
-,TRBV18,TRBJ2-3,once,TGTGCCAGCTCACCACCAAGCATTTCCACAGATACGCAGTATTTT,CASSPPSISTDTQYF
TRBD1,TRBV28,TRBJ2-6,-,TGTGCCAGCAGTGGACAGGGTGAGCTGGGGGTCGTTGGGGCCAACGTCCTGACTTTC,CASSGQGELGVVGANVLTF
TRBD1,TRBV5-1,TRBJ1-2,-,TGCGCCAGCAGCTGGGGACAGGGAAATGGCTACACCTTC,CASSWGQGNGYTF
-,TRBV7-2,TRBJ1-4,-,TGTGCCAGCAGCCCCGCCCTAGCAACTAATGAAAAACTGTTTTTT,CASSPALATNEKLFF
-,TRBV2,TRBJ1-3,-,TGTGCCAGCAGTGAAGCGCTTCGGAGGCCCATATATTTT,CASSEALRRPIYF
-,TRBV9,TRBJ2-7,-,TGTGCCAGCAGCGTAGGGGACATACCCTACGAGCAGTACTTC,CASSVGDIPYEQYF
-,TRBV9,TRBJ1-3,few,TGTGCCAGCAGCCCGCGGATCTCTGGAAACACCATATATTTT,CASSPRISGNTIYF
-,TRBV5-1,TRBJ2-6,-,TGCGCCAGCAGCCCGCGAGGCGGCTCTGGGGCCAACGTCCTGACTTTC,CASSPRGGSGANVLTF
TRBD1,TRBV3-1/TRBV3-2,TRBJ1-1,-,TGTGCCAGCAGCTTGGGACAGTCGGGAGGGGCTTTCTTT,CASSLGQSGGAFF
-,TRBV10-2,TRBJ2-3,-,TGCGCCAGCAGTGAGTCCTATAAACCCACAGATACGCAGTATTTT,CASSESYKPTDTQYF
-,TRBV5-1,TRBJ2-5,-,TGCGCCAGCAGCTTGGCACCTTCAGGGTTCGGCAAAGAGACCCAGTACTTC,CASSLAPSGFGKETQYF
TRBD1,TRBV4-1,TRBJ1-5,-,TGCGCCAGCAGCCAAGATCACCCGGGGGCGACAGGGAGAAGTCAGCCCCAGCATTTT,CASSQDHPGATGRSQPQHF
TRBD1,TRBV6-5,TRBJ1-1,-,TGTGCCAGCAGACCCACAGGGGGGACGGAAGCTTTCTTT,CASRPTGGTEAFF
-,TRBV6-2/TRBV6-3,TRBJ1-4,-,TGTGCCAGCAGTCCCGTGCGGGCGCCTTCGGGAAAACTGTTTTTT,CASSPVRAPSGKLFF
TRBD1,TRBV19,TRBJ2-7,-,TGTGCCAGTAGGACTACAGGGGGGACAGACTACGAGCAGTACTTC,CASRTTGGTDYEQYF
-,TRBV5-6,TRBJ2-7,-,TGTGCCAGCAGTTATACAGGGACCCCCTACGAGCAGTACTTC,CASSYTGTPYEQYF
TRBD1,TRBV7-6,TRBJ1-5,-,TGTGCCAGCAGCCCCGGGACAGGGCATCAGCCCCAGCATTTT,CASSPGTGHQPQHF
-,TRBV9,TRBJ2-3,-,TGTGCCAGCAGCGTACAGGGGAGCACAGATACGCAGTATTTT,CASSVQGSTDTQYF